Below, 25 T cell receptor beta chains from the same sample are listed, as sequenced in a study of quantifying T cell responses using KT2 cells (dated by TCRdb to about 2017). Notes on the research overall: RNA was DNase-treated and reverse transcribed with TCR alpha and beta constant-region primers, mostly using SuperScript III.

Library construction relied on UMI-ligation and nested PCR. TCRdb shows the sequencer as Illumina MiSeq. A single-stranded oligonucleotide carrying the Illumina SP2 sequence and a UMI was ligated to the cDNA 3' end using T4 RNA ligase 1. PCR1 was run for around 4 cycles (98 degrees C for 15 s, 69 degrees C for 30 s, 72 degrees C for 40 s), and an equimolar mix of RC1.1 and RC1.2, covering TRBC1 and TRBC2, was used as the beta primer. TCRdb reanalyzed the raw reads on its own, using fastp at Q25 for trimming and MiXCR for clone calling, and kept in-frame beta chains. CDR3 protein duplicates are merged, each entry listing the most common genes and DNA. This sample has 40,000 to 55,000 distinct CDR3 sequences in its table, and roughly 11% of those were observed once. Roughly a tenth of the sample is held by the ten biggest clonotypes. Source material: PBMCs spiked with cells of the T cell clone KT2. All receptors come from a human donor.

The genes are TRBV20-1 and TRBJ1-4; perhaps TRBD1 as D (5 bases). Per the germline V gene, CDR1 is DFQATT and CDR2 is SNEGSKA (reference sequence). This CDR3 has 15 amino acids. Trimming left V 2 bases short and J 4 bases short, with 14 bases between. In nucleotides, the CDR3 is TGCAGTGCTAGACCTCCGGGACCGATTAATGAAAAACTGTTTTTT. Its protein is CSARPPGPINEKLFF.

At least ten counts were recorded for this clonotype. The junction differs from germline at one of its ends, possibly a read error. This chain links TRBV5-1 with TRBJ2-5, with TRBD1 matching 7 bases. The CDR3 covers 14 residues. Per the germline V gene, CDR1 is SGHRS and CDR2 is YFSETQ. CDR3 sequence (DNA): TGCGCCAGCAGCAATGGACAGGTCCAAGATACCCAGTACTTC. It encodes CASSNGQVQDTQYF.

In its sample, this clonotype was seen a few times. The chain employs TRBV5-4 and TRBJ2-3; 11 nucleotides align to TRBD2. This CDR3 region has 15 residues. Losses at the gene ends were 3 bases for V and 6 bases for J; bases not matched to a gene: 6. CDR1 and CDR2 from the germline V gene are SGHNT and YYREEE (reference sequence). The CDR3 sequence: CASSSASGRSDTQYF. The DNA of the CDR3 is TGTGCCAGCAGCTCAGCTAGCGGGAGGTCCGATACGCAGTATTTT.

This clonotype was picked up many times. The chain joins TRBV2 to TRBJ2-1; possible D gene TRBD1, 6 bases. The CDR3 loop spans 18 amino acids. V dropped 4 bases and J dropped 4 bases, with 23 bases sitting between them. Per germline, CDR1 SNHLY and CDR2 FYNNEI. The DNA of the CDR3 is TGTGCCAGCAGTGTTCAACAGGGAAGTCGGTTGGCGTACAATGAGCAGTTCTTC. Residues: CASSVQQGSRLAYNEQFF.

The J gene is TRBJ1-5, the V gene TRBV10-3; D unresolved. The V end was cut by 0 bases, the J end by 0 bases, with 12 bases between. CDR1 is ENHRY and CDR2 is SYGVKD in the germline V gene. The CDR3 sequence is 17 residues long. CDR3 region: CAISESLSKYSNQPQHF. DNA for the CDR3: TGTGCCATCAGTGAGTCGTTAAGCAAATATAGCAATCAGCCCCAGCATTTT.

The V gene is TRBV12-3 or TRBV12-4, the J gene TRBJ1-1; 10 bases agree with TRBD1. The junction had 3 bases not matched to a gene; V was cut back by 5 bases and J by 3 bases. The CDR3 is 14 amino acids. In DNA form, the CDR3 reads TGTGCCAGCAGTCCCGACAGGGGGCACACTGAAGCTTTCTTT. Translated, it gives CASSPDRGHTEAFF.

The chain combines TRBV5-4 with TRBJ2-7; no clear D. The V end lost 3 bases, the J end lost 7 bases, and 11 bases lay between the germline ends. Germline CDR1 and CDR2: SGHNT and YYREEE (reference sequence). The CDR3 covers 12 residues. The CDR3 is CASSSLGEEQYF. In DNA form, the CDR3 reads TGTGCCAGCAGCTCCCTAGGAGAAGAGCAGTACTTC.

The chain uses TRBV18 and TRBJ2-1, with 8 nucleotides matching TRBD2. The V and J ends lost 0 bases and 6 bases, in that order; junction bases with no gene match: 10. The CDR3 extends over 17 amino acids. Germline lookup yields CDR1 KGHSH and CDR2 LQKENI. CDR3 in DNA: TGTGCCAGCTCACCACCGCTCGCGGGAGGTCTAGGCAATGAGCAGTTCTTC. Residues: CASSPPLAGGLGNEQFF. The whole variable domain, remainder taken from reference TRBV18 and TRBJ2-1, is NAGVMQNPRHLVRRRGQEARLRCSPMKGHSHVYWYRQLPEEGLKFMVYLQKENIIDESGMPKERFSAEFPKEGPSILRIQQVVRGDSAAYFCASSPPLAGGLGNEQFFGPGTRLTVL.

This clonotype was detected many times. The chain joins TRBV11-3 to TRBJ2-1; 11 nucleotides match TRBD2. This CDR3 has 13 amino acids. Germline trimming cut 8 bases from V and 5 bases from J; bases unmatched to any gene: 2. CDR1 and CDR2 (germline): SGHNT, YENEEA. The chain's CDR3 is CASGGLADNEQFF. The DNA for the CDR3 is TGTGCCAGCGGGGGACTAGCGGACAATGAGCAGTTCTTC.

The table lists this clonotype with many counts. The chain joins TRBV6-5 to TRBJ1-1, with D perhaps matching TRBD1 (6 bases). Germline V CDR1 and CDR2: MNHEY, SVGAGI. Trimming removed 0 bases from V and 0 bases from J, with 11 bases in between. This CDR3 region has 16 residues. The CDR3 DNA follows: TGTGCCAGCAGTTACTCGGGGGGGGCCCTGAACACTGAAGCTTTCTTT. It is translated as CASSYSGGALNTEAFF.

This clonotype was observed a handful of times. This chain joins TRBV15 and TRBJ1-1; no firm D call. Between the trimmed V and J ends, which lost 1 base and 5 bases, there was a span of 8 bases. CDR1 and CDR2 from the germline V gene are LNHNV and YYDKDF (reference sequence). The CDR3 length is 13 residues. The CDR3 DNA sequence: TGTGCCACCAGCAGAGGAGCGGGGACTGAAGCTTTCTTT. The encoded protein is CATSRGAGTEAFF.

V gene TRBV21-1 combines with J gene TRBJ2-3; TRBD2 was called by the table and not checked on the DNA. TRBV21-1 is flagged as a pseudogene. This CDR3 has 16 amino acids. CDR3 amino acids: CASSKVVADSTDTQYF. In DNA form, the CDR3 reads TGTGCCAGCAGCAAAGTGGTAGCGGATAGCACAGATACGCAGTATTTT.

The V call is TRBV7-2, the J call TRBJ1-1; D is unclear. V lost 5 bases and J lost 9, with 22 bases in between. Germline V CDR1 and CDR2: SGHTA, FQGNSA. This CDR3 is 15 amino acids long. This chain's CDR3 is CASSATIGWAEKAFF. The CDR3 DNA sequence: TGTGCCAGCAGCGCAACGATAGGGTGGGCGGAAAAAGCTTTCTTT.

This clonotype was seen at least ten times. V usage is TRBV6-5 and J usage is TRBJ1-1; a possible D gene is TRBD1 (6 bases). Trimming cost V 6 bases and J 0 bases, with 11 bases left between them. CDR3 length: 14 amino acids. Per germline, CDR1 MNHEY and CDR2 SVGAGI. The CDR3 loop is CASRRGGMNTEAFF. CDR3 nucleotides: TGTGCCAGCAGGCGAGGGGGGATGAACACTGAAGCTTTCTTT.

The table lists this clonotype with a few counts. J is TRBJ1-2 and V is TRBV11-2, with D perhaps TRBD1 (5 bases). The V gene's germline CDR1 is SGHAT and CDR2 FQNNGV. The CDR3 consists of 16 residues. The ends were cut back, 1 base at V and 6 bases at J, with 18 bases in the middle. The DNA for the CDR3 is TGTGCCAGCAGCTTAGCACTCATGGGAGGGGTAAATGGCTACACCTTC. Translating it yields CASSLALMGGVNGYTF.

This clonotype was seen more than once but under ten times. This chain uses TRBV30 with TRBJ1-1; D may be TRBD1 (5 bases). V was clipped by 4 bases and J by 5 bases, with 11 bases between them. CDR3 length: 12 amino acids. Germline CDR1 is GTSNPN and CDR2 is SVGIG (reference sequence). CDR3 amino acids: CAWNAGHTEAFF. The CDR3 DNA is TGTGCCTGGAATGCAGGACATACTGAAGCTTTCTTT.

Only a few counts were recorded for this clonotype. This chain connects TRBV12-3 or TRBV12-4 to TRBJ2-7; 7 bases map to TRBD1. The CDR3 covers 14 residues. V lost 5 bases to trimming and J lost 1 base; unmatched junction nucleotides: 5. CDR3 loop: CASSLWDSSYEQYF. CDR3 sequence (DNA): TGTGCCAGCAGTCTATGGGACAGTTCCTACGAGCAGTACTTC.

The chain recombines TRBV5-4 with TRBJ2-5; D remains unclear. Trimming shortened V by 0 bases and J by 2 bases, and 8 bases separated the two germline ends. In germline, CDR1 is SGHNT, CDR2 YYREEE (reference sequence). This CDR3 contains 14 residues. The CDR3 loop is CASSLASFQETQYF. Here the CDR3 DNA reads TGTGCCAGCAGCTTGGCGTCCTTTCAAGAGACCCAGTACTTC.

The sample holds a few counts of this clonotype. The rearrangement joins TRBV20-1 to TRBJ1-1; D unresolved. This CDR3 contains 13 residues. The germline V gene encodes CDR1 DFQATT and CDR2 SNEGSKA (reference sequence). V was trimmed by 4 bases and J by 1 base, leaving 10 bases between them. The CDR3: CSANRATNTEAFF. DNA of the CDR3: TGCAGTGCTAACCGGGCGACGAACACTGAAGCTTTCTTT.

This clonotype has ten or more counts. The CDR3 region has the DNA TGCAGCGTGGCGGGGACAGACCCAACTAATGAAAAACTGTTTTTT. Encoded protein: CSVAGTDPTNEKLFF. The chain uses TRBV29-1 and TRBJ1-4; the match to TRBD1 covers 7 bases. The CDR3 has 15 amino acids. Germline V gene lookup returns CDR1 SQVTM and CDR2 ANQGSEA. J lost 0 bases, V lost 6 bases, and 7 bases had no gene match.

The chain couples TRBV27 to TRBJ2-1, with 15 bases lining up with TRBD2. Looked up from germline, CDR1 is MNHEY and CDR2 is SMNVEV (reference sequence). This CDR3 has 14 residues. The J segment lost 9 bases and the V segment lost 10 bases, leaving 7 bases of the junction unmatched. In DNA, the CDR3 is TGTGCCACCCGAGGACTAGCGGGAGGGTTTGAGCAGTTCTTC. It encodes CATRGLAGGFEQFF.

A remark on this clonotype: One end of the junction varies from germline; a read error may be responsible. The CDR3 region is CTSSPEQGLYGYTF. CDR3 coding DNA: TGTACCAGCAGCCCCGAACAGGGTTTATATGGCTACACCTTC. V gene TRBV9 combines with J gene TRBJ1-2, with D perhaps matching TRBD1 (6 bases). Germline loops: CDR1 SGDLS, CDR2 YYNGEE. The CDR3 is 14 amino acids.

At least ten counts were recorded for this clonotype. The chain is built from TRBV4-1 and TRBJ2-3; 8 bases match TRBD1. Germline V gene lookup returns CDR1 MGHRA and CDR2 YSYEKL. The CDR3 has 12 residues. V dropped 0 bases and J dropped 11; count of bases not matched to a gene: 1. CDR3: CASSQDGTGQYF. CDR3 DNA sequence: TGCGCCAGCAGCCAAGACGGGACAGGGCAGTATTTT.

The sample holds a few counts of this clonotype. CDR3: CASSQAPQSYEQYF. As DNA, the CDR3 is TGTGCCAGCAGCCAAGCCCCACAGTCCTACGAGCAGTACTTC. The chain uses TRBV3-1 and TRBJ2-7; D uncertain. The V gene lost 1 base and the J gene lost 1 base, with 8 bases spanning the gap. The V gene's germline CDR1 is LGHDT and CDR2 YNNKEL (reference sequence). The CDR3 is made up of 14 amino acids.

J is TRBJ1-5 and V is TRBV2, with 9 positions matching TRBD1. The germline V gene has CDR1 SNHLY and CDR2 FYNNEI. The trim removed 6 bases at V and 4 bases at J, leaving 7 bases unmatched. CDR3 length: 15 residues. CDR3 DNA: TGTGCCAGCAGGAAACAGGGGGCTTTGAATCAGCCCCAGCATTTT. It is translated as CASRKQGALNQPQHF.